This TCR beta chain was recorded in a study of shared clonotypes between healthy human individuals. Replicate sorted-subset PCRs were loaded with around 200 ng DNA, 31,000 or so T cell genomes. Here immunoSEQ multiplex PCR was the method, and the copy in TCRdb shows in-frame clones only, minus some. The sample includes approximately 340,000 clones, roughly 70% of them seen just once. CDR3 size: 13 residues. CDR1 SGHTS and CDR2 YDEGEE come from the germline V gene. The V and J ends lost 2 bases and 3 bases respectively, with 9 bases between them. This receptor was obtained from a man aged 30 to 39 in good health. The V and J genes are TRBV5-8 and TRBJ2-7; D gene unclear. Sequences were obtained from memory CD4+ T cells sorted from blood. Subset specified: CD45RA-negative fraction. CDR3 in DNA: TGTGCCAGCAGCTTTATCCAAATCTACGAGCAGTACTTC. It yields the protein CASSFIQIYEQYF.